This T cell receptor (beta chain) was documented in a study of cytomegalovirus exposure and HLA in healthy donors. Study-wide background: Earlier results showed almost 120 million unique TCR beta sequences derived from approximately 170 million T cells. Study observations and caveats: Among the most significant clusters, several appeared linked to common viral pathogens in a later analysis. As was reported, the classifier diagnosed cytomegalovirus status with high specificity and sensitivity. TCR beta V- and J-gene trimming, according to a later analysis, was linked to a missense DCLRE1C variant.

Both 60 Vbeta primers and 13 Jbeta primers went into the PCR. Using immunoSEQ multiplex PCR, the repertoire was profiled, and TCRdb retains in-frame clones only, with some absent. The data hold approximately 90,000 clones, with just under 70% observed a single time. As to this clone: What it binds is unknown.

Sequencing was done on a sample of PBMCs. The sequence was collected from a woman aged 45-59 years in good health and CMV-seropositive.

CDR3 bases: TGCGCCAGCAGGGGACTAGCGGGGGCCAACGAGCAGTACTTC. It encodes CASRGLAGANEQYF. The chain uses TRBV4-1 and TRBJ2-7; TRBD2 matches at 14 bases. Germline CDR1 is MGHRA and CDR2 is YSYEKL. The CDR3 has 14 residues. Trimming removed 6 bases from V and 5 bases from J; junction bases left unmatched: 3.